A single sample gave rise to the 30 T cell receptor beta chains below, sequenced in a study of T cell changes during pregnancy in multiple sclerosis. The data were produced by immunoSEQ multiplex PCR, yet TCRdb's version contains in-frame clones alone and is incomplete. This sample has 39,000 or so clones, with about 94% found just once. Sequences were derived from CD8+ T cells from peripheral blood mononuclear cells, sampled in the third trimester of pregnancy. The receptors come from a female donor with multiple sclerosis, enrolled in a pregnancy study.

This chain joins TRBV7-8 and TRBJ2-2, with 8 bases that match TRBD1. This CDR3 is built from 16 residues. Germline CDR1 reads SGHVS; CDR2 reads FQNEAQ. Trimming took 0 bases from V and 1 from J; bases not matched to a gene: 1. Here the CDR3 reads CASSLAGQGNTGELFF. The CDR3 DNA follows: TGTGCCAGCAGCTTAGCTGGACAGGGGAACACCGGGGAGCTGTTTTTT.

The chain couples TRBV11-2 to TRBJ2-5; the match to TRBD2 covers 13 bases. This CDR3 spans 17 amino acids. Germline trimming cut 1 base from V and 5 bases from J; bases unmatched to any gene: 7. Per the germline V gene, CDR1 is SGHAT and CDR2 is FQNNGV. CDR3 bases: TGTGCCAGCAGCTTAGGGACCACTAGCGGGAGGGGTGAGACCCAGTACTTC. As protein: CASSLGTTSGRGETQYF.

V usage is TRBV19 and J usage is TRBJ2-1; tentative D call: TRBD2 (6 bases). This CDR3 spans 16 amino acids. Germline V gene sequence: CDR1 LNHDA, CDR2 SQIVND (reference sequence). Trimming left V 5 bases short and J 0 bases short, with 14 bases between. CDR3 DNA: TGTGCCAGTAGTCCGGGACTCAGGAGCTCCTACAATGAGCAGTTCTTC. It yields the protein CASSPGLRSSYNEQFF.

In DNA, the CDR3 is TGTGCCAGCAGGGGGGGATCCTACGAGCAGTACTTC. It specifies CASRGGSYEQYF. This rearrangement joins TRBV6-1 to TRBJ2-7; TRBD2 might be the D (6 bases). With 6 bases removed from V and 1 base from J, the gap between germline ends came to 7 bases. CDR3 length: 12 amino acids. The germline CDR1 and CDR2 sequences are MNHNS and SASEGT.

CDR3: CASMQHANTEAFF. CDR3 DNA sequence: TGTGCCAGCATGCAACATGCCAACACTGAAGCTTTCTTT. J is TRBJ1-1 and V is TRBV28; no reliable D call. V lost 7 bases and J 2 bases, leaving 11 bases between the germline ends. Germline CDR1 and CDR2: MDHEN and SYDVKM. CDR3 length: 13 residues.

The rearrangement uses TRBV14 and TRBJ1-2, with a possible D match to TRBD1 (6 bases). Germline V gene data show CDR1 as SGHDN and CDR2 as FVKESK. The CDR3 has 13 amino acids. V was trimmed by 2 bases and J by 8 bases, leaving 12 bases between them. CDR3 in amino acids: CASSQWTDVGYTF. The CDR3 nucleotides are TGTGCCAGCAGCCAATGGACAGACGTAGGCTACACCTTC.

The CDR3 loop reads CASSPFESAGDYEQYF. DNA for the CDR3: TGTGCCAGCAGTCCGTTCGAAAGTGCGGGAGACTACGAGCAGTACTTC. The rearrangement uses TRBV28 and TRBJ2-7, with 7 bases fitting TRBD2. V shed 5 bases and J 3 bases; nucleotides not matched to a gene: 13. This CDR3 is built from 16 residues. The germline V gene encodes CDR1 MDHEN and CDR2 SYDVKM.

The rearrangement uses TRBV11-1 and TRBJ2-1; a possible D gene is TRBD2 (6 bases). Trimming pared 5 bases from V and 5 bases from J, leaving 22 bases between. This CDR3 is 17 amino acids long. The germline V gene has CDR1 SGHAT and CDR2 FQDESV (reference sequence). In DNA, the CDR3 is TGTGCCAGCAGCCCCCATTCCTTTGTAGCGGACGACAATGAGCAGTTCTTC. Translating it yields CASSPHSFVADDNEQFF.

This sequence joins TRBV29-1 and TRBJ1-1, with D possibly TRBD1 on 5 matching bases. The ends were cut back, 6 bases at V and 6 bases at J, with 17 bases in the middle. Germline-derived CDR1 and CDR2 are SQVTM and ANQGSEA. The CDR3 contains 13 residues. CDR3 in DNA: TGCAGCGTCGCCACAAGAGGAGGGGCTGAAGCTTTCTTT. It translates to CSVATRGGAEAFF.

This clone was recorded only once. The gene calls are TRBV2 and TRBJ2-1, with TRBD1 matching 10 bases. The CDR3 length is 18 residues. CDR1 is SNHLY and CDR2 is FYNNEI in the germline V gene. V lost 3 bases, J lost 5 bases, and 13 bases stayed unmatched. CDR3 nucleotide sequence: TGTGCCAGCAGTGATCCGGTTGGGACAGGGGAAGCCAACAATGAGCAGTTCTTC. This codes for CASSDPVGTGEANNEQFF.

CDR3 amino acids: CASSITGTNTGELFF. In nucleotides, the CDR3 is TGTGCCAGTAGTATTACAGGGACCAATACCGGGGAGCTGTTTTTT. The rearrangement joins TRBV19 to TRBJ2-2, with a tentative D call TRBD1 (6 bases). Germline V lookup: CDR1 LNHDA, CDR2 SQIVND (reference sequence). The length of the CDR3 is 15 residues. The V end lost 3 bases, the J end lost 5 bases, and 13 bases lay between the germline ends.

Here the CDR3 DNA reads TGTGCCAGCAGTTCCCGACAGGGGATAAGGGCCAACGTCCTGACTTTC. Amino acid sequence: CASSSRQGIRANVLTF. The chain employs TRBV28 and TRBJ2-6; 8 positions agree with TRBD1. The germline V gene has CDR1 MDHEN and CDR2 SYDVKM. J was trimmed by 5 bases and V by 4 bases; bases with no gene match: 7. This CDR3 is built from 16 residues.

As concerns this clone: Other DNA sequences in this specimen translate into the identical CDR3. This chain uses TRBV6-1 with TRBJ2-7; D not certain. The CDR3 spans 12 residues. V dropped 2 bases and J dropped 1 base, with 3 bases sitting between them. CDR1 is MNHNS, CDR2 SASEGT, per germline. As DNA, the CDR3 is TGTGCCAGCAGTGAATCATCCTACGAGCAGTACTTC. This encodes CASSESSYEQYF.

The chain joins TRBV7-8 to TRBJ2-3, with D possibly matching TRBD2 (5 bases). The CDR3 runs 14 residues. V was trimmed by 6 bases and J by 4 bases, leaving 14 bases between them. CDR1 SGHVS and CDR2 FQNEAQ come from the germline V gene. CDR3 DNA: TGTGCCAGCAGGACGGGGATCGGATCAGATACGCAGTATTTT. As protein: CASRTGIGSDTQYF.

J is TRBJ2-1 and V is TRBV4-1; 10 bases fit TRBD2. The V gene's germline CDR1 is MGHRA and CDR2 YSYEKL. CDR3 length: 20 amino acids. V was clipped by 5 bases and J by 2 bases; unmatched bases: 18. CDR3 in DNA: TGCGCCAGCAGCGCGCCACCAGCGGGAGGGCCGGAGAAACCCTACAATGAGCAGTTCTTC. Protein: CASSAPPAGGPEKPYNEQFF.

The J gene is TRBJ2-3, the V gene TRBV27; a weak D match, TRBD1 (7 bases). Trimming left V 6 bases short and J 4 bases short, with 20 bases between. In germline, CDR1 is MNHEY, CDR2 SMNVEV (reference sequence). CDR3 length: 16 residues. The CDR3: CASSSPLTGEADTQYF. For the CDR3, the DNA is TGTGCCAGCAGCTCCCCCCTCACAGGGGAGGCAGATACGCAGTATTTT.

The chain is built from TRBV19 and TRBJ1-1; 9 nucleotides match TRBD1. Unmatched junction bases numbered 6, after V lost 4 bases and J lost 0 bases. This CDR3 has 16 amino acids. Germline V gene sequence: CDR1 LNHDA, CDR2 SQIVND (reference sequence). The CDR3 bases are TGTGCCAGTAGTACTCCGGGACAGGGACTGAACACTGAAGCTTTCTTT. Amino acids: CASSTPGQGLNTEAFF.

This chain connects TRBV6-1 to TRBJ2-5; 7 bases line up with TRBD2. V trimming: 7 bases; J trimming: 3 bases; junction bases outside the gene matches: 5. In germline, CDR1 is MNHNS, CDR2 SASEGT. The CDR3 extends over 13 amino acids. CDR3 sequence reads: CASTRGGEETQYF. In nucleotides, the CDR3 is TGTGCCAGCACTAGGGGAGGGGAAGAGACCCAGTACTTC.

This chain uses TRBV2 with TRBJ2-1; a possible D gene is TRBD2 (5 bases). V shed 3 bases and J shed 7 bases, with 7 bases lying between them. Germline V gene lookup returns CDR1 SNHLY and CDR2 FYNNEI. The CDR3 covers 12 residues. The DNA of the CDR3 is TGTGCCAGCAGTGATCGGGATAATGAGCAGTTCTTC. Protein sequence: CASSDRDNEQFF.

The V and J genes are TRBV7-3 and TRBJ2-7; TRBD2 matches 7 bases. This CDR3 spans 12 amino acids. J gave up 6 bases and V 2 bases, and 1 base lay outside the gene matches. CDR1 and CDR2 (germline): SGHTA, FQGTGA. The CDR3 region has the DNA TGTGCCAGCAGCTTAGGGGGGGGCGAGCAGTACTTC. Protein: CASSLGGGEQYF.

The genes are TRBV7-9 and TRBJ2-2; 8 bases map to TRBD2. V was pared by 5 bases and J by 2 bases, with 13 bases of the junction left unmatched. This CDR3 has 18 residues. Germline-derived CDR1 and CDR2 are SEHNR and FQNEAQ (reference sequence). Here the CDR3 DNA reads TGTGCCAGCAGCGGTACAGGGCTCACTAGCGGAAACACCGGGGAGCTGTTTTTT. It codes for CASSGTGLTSGNTGELFF.

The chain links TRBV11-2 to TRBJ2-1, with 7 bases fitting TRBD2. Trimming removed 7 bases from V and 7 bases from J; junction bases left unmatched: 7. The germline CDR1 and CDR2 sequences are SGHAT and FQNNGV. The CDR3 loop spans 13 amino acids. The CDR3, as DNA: TGTGCCAGCACCGTGGGGGGGTGGAATGAGCAGTTCTTC. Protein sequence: CASTVGGWNEQFF.

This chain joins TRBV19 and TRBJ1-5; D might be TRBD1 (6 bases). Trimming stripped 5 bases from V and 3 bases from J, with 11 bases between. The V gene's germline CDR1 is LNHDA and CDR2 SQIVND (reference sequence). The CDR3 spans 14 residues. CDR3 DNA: TGTGCCAGTAGTTCAGGGGCCTACAATCAGCCCCAGCATTTT. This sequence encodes CASSSGAYNQPQHF.

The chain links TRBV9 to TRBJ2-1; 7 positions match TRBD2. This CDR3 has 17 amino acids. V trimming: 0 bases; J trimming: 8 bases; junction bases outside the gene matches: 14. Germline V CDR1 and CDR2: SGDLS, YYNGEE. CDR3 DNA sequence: TGTGCCAGCAGCGTAGAAGGCGGGGGAGGTAGCGAGGATGAGCAGTTCTTC. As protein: CASSVEGGGGSEDEQFF.

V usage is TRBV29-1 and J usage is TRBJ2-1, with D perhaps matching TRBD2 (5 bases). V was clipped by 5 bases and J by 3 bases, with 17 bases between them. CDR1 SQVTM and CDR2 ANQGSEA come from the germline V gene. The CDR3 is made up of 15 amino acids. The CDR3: CSVMGLASLYNEQFF. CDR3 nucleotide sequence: TGCAGCGTTATGGGTCTAGCCTCACTCTACAATGAGCAGTTCTTC.

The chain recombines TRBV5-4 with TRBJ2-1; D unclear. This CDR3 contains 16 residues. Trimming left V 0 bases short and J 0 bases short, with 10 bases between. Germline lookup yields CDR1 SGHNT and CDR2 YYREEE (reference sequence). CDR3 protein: CASSLAGENSYNEQFF. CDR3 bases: TGTGCCAGCAGCTTGGCAGGCGAAAACTCCTACAATGAGCAGTTCTTC.

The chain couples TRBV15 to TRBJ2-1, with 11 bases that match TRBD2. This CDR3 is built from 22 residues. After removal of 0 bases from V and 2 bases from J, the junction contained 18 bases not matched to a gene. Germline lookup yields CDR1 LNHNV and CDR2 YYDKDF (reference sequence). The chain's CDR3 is CATSRDHLVAGGPDAPYNEQFF. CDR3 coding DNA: TGTGCCACCAGCAGAGATCACCTAGTAGCGGGAGGGCCCGACGCCCCCTACAATGAGCAGTTCTTC.

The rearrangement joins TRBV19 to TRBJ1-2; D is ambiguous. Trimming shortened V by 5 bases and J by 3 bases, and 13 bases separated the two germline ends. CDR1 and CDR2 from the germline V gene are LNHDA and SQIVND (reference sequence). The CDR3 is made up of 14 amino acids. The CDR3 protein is CASSLAEGDYGYTF. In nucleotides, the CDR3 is TGTGCCAGTAGTTTGGCCGAGGGTGACTATGGCTACACCTTC.

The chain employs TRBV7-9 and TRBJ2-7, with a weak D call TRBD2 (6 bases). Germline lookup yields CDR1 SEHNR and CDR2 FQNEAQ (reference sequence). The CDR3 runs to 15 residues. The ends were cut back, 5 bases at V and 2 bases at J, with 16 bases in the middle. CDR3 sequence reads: CASSLPGLDAYEQYF. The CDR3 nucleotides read TGTGCCAGCAGCCTGCCGGGACTGGATGCCTACGAGCAGTACTTC.

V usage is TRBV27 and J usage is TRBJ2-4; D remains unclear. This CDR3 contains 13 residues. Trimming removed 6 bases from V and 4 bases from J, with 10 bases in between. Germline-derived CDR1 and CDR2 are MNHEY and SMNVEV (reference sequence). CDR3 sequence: CASSLPSKNIQYF. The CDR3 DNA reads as TGTGCCAGCAGCCTACCTTCTAAAAACATTCAGTACTTC.